This section outlines one T cell receptor (beta chain) sequence together with its context. Germline CDR1 reads ENHRY; CDR2 reads SYGVKD. This CDR3 is built from 16 residues. J gave up 1 base and V 2 bases, and 6 bases lay outside the gene matches. The sample is drawn from a study of blood T cell repertoires in COVID-19. Repertoires were generated with immunoSEQ multiplex PCR, while TCRdb's copy carries only in-frame clones and drops some. The sample has about 350,000 clones; about nine tenths are singletons. V is TRBV10-3 and J is TRBJ2-3, with 7 bases that match TRBD2. The specimen was peripheral blood. This TCR was sampled from a man aged 25 to 40 with COVID-19, enrolled during active disease. The CDR3 spells CAISEMTSKGTDTQYF. CDR3 sequence (DNA): TGTGCCATCAGTGAGATGACTAGCAAGGGCACAGATACGCAGTATTTT.